The clone carrying this T cell receptor (beta chain) was recorded only once. This specimen belongs to a study of blood T cell repertoires in COVID-19. Study at large: Specimens from acute and convalescent COVID-19 originated in the United States, Italy and Spain.

Trimming shortened V by 0 bases and J by 13 bases, and 13 bases separated the two germline ends. Per germline, CDR1 SGHDT and CDR2 YYEEEE. The CDR3 contains 12 residues. Only in-frame clones appear in the TCRdb table, and some are missing; sequencing was by immunoSEQ multiplex PCR. The table records roughly 190,000 clones, around 83% of them present only once. This sequence was found in a woman aged 80 or older in a cohort sampled during active or convalescent COVID-19. The V gene is TRBV5-6, the J gene TRBJ1-1; no clear D. Specimen: peripheral blood. CDR3 sequence (DNA): TGTGCCAGCAGCTTGGCGGCAGGTAGAGTTTTCTTT. Its protein product is CASSLAAGRVFF.